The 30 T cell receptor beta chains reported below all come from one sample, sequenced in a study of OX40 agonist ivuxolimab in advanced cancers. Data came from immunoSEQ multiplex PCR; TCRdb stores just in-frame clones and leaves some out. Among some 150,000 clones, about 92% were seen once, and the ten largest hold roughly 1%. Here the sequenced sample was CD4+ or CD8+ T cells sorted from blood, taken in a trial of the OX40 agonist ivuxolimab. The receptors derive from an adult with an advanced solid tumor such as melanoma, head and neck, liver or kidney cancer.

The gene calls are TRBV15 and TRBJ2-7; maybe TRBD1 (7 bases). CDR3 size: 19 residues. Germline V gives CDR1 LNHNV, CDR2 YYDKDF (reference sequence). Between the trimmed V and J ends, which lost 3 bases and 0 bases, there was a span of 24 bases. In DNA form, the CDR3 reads TGTGCCACCAGCAGCCCTAGAGGGAGGAAGGGACAGACCTCCTACGAGCAGTACTTC. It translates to CATSSPRGRKGQTSYEQYF.

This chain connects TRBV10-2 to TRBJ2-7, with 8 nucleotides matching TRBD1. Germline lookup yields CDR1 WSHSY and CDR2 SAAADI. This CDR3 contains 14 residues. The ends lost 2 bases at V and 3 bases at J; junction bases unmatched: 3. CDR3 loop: CASSEPGQGYEQYF. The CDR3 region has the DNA TGCGCCAGCAGTGAGCCCGGACAGGGCTACGAGCAGTACTTC.

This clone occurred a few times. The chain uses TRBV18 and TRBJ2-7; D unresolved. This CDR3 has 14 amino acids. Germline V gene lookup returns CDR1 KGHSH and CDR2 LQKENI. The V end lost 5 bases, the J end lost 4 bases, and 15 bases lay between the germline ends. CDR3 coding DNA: TGTGCCAGCTCAGCTAGGACGGCAGATTACGAGCAGTACTTC. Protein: CASSARTADYEQYF.

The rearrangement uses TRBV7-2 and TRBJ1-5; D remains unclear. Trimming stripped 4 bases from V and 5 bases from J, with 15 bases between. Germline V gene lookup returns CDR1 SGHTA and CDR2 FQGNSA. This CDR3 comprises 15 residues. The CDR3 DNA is TGTGCCAGCAGCTCCCCAGGAGGGAGTGATCAGCCCCAGCATTTT. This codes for CASSSPGGSDQPQHF.

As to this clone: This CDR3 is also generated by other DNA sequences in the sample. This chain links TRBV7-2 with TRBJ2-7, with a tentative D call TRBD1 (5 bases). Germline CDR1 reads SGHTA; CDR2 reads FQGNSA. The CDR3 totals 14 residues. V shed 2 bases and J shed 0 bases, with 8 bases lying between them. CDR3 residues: CASSLRQSSYEQYF. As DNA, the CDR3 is TGTGCCAGCAGCTTACGACAGAGCTCCTACGAGCAGTACTTC.

The CDR3, as DNA: TGTGCCAGCAGCTTGACGACAGTCGAGACCCAGTACTTC. Amino acids: CASSLTTVETQYF. This chain links TRBV5-5 with TRBJ2-5; a weak D match, TRBD1 (5 bases). The germline gives CDR1 SGHKS, CDR2 YYEKEE (reference sequence). This CDR3 is built from 13 residues. V was shortened by 1 base and J by 5 bases, with 9 bases between the two germline ends.

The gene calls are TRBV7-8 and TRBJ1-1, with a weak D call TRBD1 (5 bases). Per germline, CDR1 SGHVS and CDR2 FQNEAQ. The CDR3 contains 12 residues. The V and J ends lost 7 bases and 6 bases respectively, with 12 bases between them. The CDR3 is CASTRLQAEAFF. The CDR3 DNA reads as TGTGCCAGCACCAGATTACAGGCTGAAGCTTTCTTT.

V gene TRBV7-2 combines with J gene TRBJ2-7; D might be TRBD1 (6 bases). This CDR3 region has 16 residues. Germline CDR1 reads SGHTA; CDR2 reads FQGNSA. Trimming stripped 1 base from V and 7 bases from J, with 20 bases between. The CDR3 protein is CASSLGSGGGLSEQYF. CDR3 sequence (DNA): TGTGCCAGCAGCTTAGGGTCTGGGGGCGGCCTTTCAGAGCAGTACTTC. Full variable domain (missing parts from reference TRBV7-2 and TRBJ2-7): GAGVSQSPSNKVTEKGKDVELRCDPISGHTALYWYRQSLGQGLEFLIYFQGNSAPDKSGLPSDRFSAERTGGSVSTLTIQRTQQEDSAVYLCASSLGSGGGLSEQYFGPGTRLTVT.

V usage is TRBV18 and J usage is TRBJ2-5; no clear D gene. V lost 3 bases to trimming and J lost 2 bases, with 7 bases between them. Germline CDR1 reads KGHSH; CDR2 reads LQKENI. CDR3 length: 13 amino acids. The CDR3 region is CASSPGSQETQYF. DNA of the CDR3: TGTGCCAGCTCACCGGGCAGTCAAGAGACCCAGTACTTC. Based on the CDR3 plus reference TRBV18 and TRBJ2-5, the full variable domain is NAGVMQNPRHLVRRRGQEARLRCSPMKGHSHVYWYRQLPEEGLKFMVYLQKENIIDESGMPKERFSAEFPKEGPSILRIQQVVRGDSAAYFCASSPGSQETQYFGPGTRLLVL.

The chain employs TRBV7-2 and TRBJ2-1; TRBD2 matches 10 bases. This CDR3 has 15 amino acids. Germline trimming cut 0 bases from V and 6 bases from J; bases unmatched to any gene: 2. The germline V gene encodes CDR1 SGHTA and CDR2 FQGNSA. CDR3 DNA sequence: TGTGCCAGCAGCTTAGCGTGGACTAGCGGCAATGAGCAGTTCTTC. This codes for CASSLAWTSGNEQFF.

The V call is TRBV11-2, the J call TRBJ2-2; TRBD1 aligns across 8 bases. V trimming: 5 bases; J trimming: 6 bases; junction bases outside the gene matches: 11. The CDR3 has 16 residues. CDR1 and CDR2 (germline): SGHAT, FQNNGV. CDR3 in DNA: TGTGCCAGCAGCCACCTCAGGGGGCCTCCCCCCGGGGAGCTGTTTTTT. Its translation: CASSHLRGPPPGELFF.

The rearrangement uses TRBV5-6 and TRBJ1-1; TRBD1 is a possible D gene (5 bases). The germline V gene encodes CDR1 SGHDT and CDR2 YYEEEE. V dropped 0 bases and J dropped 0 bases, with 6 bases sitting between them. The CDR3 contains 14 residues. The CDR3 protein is CASSLEGMNTEAFF. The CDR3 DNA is TGTGCCAGCAGCTTGGAGGGGATGAACACTGAAGCTTTCTTT.

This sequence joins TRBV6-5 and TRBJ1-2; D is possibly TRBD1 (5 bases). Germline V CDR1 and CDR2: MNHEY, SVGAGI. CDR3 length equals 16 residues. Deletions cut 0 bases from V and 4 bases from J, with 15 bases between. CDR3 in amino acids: CASSYSRAVTGYGYTF. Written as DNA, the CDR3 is TGTGCCAGCAGTTACTCGAGGGCAGTCACAGGCTATGGCTACACCTTC.

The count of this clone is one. CDR3 in DNA: TGTGCCAGCAGTTTGGGGGACAGGGGATCCGGCTACACCTTC. It translates to CASSLGDRGSGYTF. V is TRBV28 and J is TRBJ1-2, with 10 nucleotides matching TRBD1. V lost 3 bases and J lost 8; bases outside the gene matches: 6. This CDR3 contains 14 residues. Germline-derived CDR1 and CDR2 are MDHEN and SYDVKM.

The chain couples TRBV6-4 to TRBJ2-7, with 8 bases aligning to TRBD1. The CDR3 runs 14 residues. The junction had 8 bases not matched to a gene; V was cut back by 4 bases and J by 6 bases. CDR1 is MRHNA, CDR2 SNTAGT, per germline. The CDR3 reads CASSVDRGFGEQYF. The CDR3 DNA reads TGTGCCAGCAGTGTAGACAGGGGTTTTGGCGAGCAGTACTTC.

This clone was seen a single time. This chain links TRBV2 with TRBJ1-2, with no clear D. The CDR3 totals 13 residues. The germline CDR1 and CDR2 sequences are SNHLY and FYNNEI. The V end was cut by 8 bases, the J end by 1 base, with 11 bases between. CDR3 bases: TGTGCCAGCTATAACAGTTTTAACTATGGCTACACCTTC. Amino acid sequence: CASYNSFNYGYTF.

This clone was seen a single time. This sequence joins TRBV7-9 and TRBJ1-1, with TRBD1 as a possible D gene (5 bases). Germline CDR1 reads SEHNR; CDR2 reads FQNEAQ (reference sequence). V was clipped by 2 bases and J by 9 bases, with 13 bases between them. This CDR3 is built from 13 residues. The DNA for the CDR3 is TGTGCCAGCAGCTTAAGGCGAGGGGATAAAGCTTTCTTT. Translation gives CASSLRRGDKAFF.

In nucleotides, the CDR3 is TGCGCCAGCAGTATCAACAGCCCTAATGAAAAACTGTTTTTT. As protein: CASSINSPNEKLFF. The V gene is TRBV5-1, the J gene TRBJ1-4; no clear D. The ends were cut back, 5 bases at V and 3 bases at J, with 11 bases in the middle. This CDR3 is built from 14 residues. From germline, CDR1 is SGHRS and CDR2 YFSETQ.

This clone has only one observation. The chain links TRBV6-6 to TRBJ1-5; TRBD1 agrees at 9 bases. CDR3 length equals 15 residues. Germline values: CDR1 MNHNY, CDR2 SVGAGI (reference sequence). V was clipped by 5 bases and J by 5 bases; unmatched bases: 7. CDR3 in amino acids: CASSREGQGHQPQHF. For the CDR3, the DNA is TGTGCCAGCAGTCGAGAGGGACAGGGCCATCAGCCCCAGCATTTT.

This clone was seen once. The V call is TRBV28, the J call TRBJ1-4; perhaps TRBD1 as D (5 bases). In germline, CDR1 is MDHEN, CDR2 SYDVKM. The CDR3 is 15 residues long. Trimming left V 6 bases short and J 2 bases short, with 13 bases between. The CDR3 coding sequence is TGTGCCAGCAGCTCTACGGGACTGACTAATGAAAAACTGTTTTTT. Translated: CASSSTGLTNEKLFF.

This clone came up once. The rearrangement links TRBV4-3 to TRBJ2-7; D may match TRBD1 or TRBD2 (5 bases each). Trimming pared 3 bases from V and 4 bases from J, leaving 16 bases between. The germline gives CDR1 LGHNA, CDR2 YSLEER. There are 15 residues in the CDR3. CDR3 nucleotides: TGCGCCAGCAGCCAGCCTGGGGGTTCTGTATACGAGCAGTACTTC. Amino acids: CASSQPGGSVYEQYF.

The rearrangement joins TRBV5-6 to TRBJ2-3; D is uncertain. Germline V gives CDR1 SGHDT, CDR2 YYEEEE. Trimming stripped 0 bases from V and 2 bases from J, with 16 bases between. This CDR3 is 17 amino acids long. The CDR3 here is CASSLVFAGRHTDTQYF. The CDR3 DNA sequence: TGTGCCAGCAGCTTGGTTTTTGCAGGCCGCCACACAGATACGCAGTATTTT.

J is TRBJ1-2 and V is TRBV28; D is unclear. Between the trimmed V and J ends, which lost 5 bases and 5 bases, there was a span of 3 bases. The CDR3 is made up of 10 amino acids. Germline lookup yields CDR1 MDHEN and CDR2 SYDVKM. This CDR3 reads CASSQYGYTF. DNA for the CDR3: TGTGCCAGCAGTCAATATGGCTACACCTTC.

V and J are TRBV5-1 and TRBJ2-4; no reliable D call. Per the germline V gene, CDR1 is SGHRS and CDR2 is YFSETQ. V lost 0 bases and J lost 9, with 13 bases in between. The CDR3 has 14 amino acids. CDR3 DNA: TGCGCCAGCAGCTTGGACATCCGCTATTCCATTCAGTACTTC. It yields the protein CASSLDIRYSIQYF.

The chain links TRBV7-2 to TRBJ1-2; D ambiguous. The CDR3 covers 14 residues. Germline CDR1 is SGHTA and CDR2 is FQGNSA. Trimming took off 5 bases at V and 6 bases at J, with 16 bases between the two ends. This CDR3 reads CASSRRRGFDGYTF. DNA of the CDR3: TGTGCCAGCAGCCGAAGAAGAGGTTTTGATGGCTACACCTTC.

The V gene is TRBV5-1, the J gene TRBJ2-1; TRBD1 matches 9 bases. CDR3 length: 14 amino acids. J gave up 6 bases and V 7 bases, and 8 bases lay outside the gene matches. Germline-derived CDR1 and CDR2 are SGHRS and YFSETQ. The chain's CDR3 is CASRDRVASNEQFF. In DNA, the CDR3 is TGCGCCAGCCGGGACAGGGTGGCTAGCAATGAGCAGTTCTTC. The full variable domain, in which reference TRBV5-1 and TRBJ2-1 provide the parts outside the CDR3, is KAGVTQTPRYLIKTRGQQVTLSCSPISGHRSVSWYQQTPGQGLQFLFEYFSETQRNKGNFPGRFSGRQFSNSRSEMNVSTLELGDSALYLCASRDRVASNEQFFGPGTRLTVL.

CDR3 sequence reads: CASSESGNGELFF. For the CDR3, the DNA is TGCGCCAGCAGTGAGTCGGGTAACGGGGAGCTGTTTTTT. The chain couples TRBV10-1 to TRBJ2-2; no firm D call. The CDR3 has 13 residues. The V end lost 0 bases, the J end lost 7 bases, and 6 bases lay between the germline ends. CDR1 is WNHNN and CDR2 is SYGVQD in the germline V gene (reference sequence).

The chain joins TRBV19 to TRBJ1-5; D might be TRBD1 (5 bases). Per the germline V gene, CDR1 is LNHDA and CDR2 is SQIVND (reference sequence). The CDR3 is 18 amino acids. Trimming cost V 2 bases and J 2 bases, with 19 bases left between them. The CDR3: CASSIRGDGISGNQPQHF. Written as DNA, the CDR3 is TGTGCCAGTAGTATACGGGGGGATGGCATTAGTGGCAATCAGCCCCAGCATTTT.

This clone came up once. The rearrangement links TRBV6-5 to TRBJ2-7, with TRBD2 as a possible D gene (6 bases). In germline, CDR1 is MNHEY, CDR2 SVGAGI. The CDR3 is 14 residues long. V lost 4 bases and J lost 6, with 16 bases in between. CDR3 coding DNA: TGTGCCAGCAGTTTCACGGAGGGTTTGGGCGAGCAGTACTTC. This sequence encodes CASSFTEGLGEQYF.

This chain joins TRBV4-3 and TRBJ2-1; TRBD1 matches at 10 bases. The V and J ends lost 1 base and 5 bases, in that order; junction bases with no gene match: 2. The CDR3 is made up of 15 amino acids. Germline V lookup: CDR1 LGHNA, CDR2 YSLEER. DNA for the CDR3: TGCGCCAGCAGCCAAGCGGGACAGGGGCACAATGAGCAGTTCTTC. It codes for CASSQAGQGHNEQFF.